One T cell receptor (beta chain) is described in this entry. This sample stems from a study of CD8+ T cells in alopecia areata. The CDR3 sequence is 12 residues long. V lost 1 base and J lost 3, with 4 bases in between. Germline V gene data show CDR1 as SGHRS and CDR2 as YFSETQ. RNA was isolated and reverse transcribed to cDNA, the sequencing template. TCRdb's copy holds only in-frame clones and misses some; the assay was immunoSEQ multiplex PCR. The repertoire consists of roughly 130,000 clones, with over 50% occurring once and the leading ten covering 3.5% to 5.5%. This clonotype was sampled from a human donor with alopecia areata. Here the sequenced sample was CD4+ T cells sorted from blood, taken at week 0. The rearrangement joins TRBV5-1 to TRBJ1-1; D gene unclear. CDR3 amino acids: CASSLTDTEAFF. The CDR3 nucleotides are TGCGCCAGCAGCTTGACCGACACTGAAGCTTTCTTT. Variable domain in full (rest from reference TRBV5-1 and TRBJ1-1): KAGVTQTPRYLIKTRGQQVTLSCSPISGHRSVSWYQQTPGQGLQFLFEYFSETQRNKGNFPGRFSGRQFSNSRSEMNVSTLELGDSALYLCASSLTDTEAFFGQGTRLTVV.